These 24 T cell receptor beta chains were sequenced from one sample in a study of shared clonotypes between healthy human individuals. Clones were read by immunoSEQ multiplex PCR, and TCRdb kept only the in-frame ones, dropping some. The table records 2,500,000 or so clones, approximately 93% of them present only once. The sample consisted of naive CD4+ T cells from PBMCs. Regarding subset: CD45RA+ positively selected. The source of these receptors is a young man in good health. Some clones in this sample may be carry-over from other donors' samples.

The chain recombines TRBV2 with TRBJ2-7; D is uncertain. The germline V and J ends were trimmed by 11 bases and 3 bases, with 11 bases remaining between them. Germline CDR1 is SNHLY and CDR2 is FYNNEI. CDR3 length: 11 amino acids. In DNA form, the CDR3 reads TGTGCCGGATCGGGCCTCTACGAGCAGTACTTC. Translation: CAGSGLYEQYF.

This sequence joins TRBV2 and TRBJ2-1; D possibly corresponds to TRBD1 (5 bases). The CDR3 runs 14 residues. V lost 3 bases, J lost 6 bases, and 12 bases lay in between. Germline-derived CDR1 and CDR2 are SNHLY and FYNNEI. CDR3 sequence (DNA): TGTGCCAGCAGTGACAGGTGGCAGGGCAATGAGCAGTTCTTC. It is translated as CASSDRWQGNEQFF.

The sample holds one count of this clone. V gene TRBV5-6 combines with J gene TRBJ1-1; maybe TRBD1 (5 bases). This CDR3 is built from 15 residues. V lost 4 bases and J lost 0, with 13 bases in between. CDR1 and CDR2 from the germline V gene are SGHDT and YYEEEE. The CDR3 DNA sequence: TGTGCCAGCAGCCGGCTCCAGGGTCTGAACACTGAAGCTTTCTTT. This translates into CASSRLQGLNTEAFF.

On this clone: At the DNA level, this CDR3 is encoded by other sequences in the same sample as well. CDR3 region: CASSPGGTEAFF. In DNA, the CDR3 is TGTGCCAGCAGTCCCGGTGGCACTGAAGCTTTCTTT. The chain couples TRBV6-6 to TRBJ1-1; D ambiguous. Germline V gene data show CDR1 as MNHNY and CDR2 as SVGAGI (reference sequence). The CDR3 covers 12 residues. The V end was cut by 5 bases, the J end by 4 bases, with 8 bases between.

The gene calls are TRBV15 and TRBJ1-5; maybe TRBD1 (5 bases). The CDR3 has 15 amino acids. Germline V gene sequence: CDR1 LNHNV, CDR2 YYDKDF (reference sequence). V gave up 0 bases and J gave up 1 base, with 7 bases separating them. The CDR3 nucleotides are TGTGCCACCAGCAGAGATTGGGGGAGCAATCAGCCCCAGCATTTT. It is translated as CATSRDWGSNQPQHF.

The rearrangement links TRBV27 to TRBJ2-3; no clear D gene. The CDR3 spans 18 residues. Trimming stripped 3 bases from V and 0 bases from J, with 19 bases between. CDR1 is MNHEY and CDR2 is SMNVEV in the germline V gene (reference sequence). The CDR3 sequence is CASSLPMRRPPSTDTQYF. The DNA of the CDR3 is TGTGCCAGCAGTTTGCCAATGAGGCGACCACCTAGCACAGATACGCAGTATTTT.

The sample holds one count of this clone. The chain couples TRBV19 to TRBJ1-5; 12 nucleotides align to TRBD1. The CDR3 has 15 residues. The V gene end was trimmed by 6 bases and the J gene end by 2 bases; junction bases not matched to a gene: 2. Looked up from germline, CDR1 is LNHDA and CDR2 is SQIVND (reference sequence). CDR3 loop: CASRGQGAGNQPQHF. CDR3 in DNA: TGTGCCAGTAGGGGACAGGGGGCCGGCAATCAGCCCCAGCATTTT. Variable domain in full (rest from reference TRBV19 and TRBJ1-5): DGGITQSPKYLFRKEGQNVTLSCEQNLNHDAMYWYRQDPGQGLRLIYYSQIVNDFQKGDIAEGYSVSREKKESFPLTVTSAQKNPTAFYLCASRGQGAGNQPQHFGDGTRLSIL.

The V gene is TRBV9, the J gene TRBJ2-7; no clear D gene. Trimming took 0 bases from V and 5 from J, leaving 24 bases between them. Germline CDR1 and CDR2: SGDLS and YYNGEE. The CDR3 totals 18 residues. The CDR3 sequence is CASSVAVERRILVHEQYF. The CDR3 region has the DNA TGTGCCAGCAGCGTAGCGGTTGAGAGGCGGATACTCGTCCACGAGCAGTACTTC.

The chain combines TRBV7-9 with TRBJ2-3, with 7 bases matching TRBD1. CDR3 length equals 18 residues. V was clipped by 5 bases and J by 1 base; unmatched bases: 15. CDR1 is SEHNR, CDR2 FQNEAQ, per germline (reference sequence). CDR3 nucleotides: TGTGCCAGCAGCGACCGGGACAGCCTTCTTAGGCGCACAGATACGCAGTATTTT. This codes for CASSDRDSLLRRTDTQYF.

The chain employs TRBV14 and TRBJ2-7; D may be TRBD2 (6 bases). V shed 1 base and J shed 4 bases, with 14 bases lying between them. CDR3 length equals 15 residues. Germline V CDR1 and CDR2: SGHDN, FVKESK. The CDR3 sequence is CASSQAPRGGYEQYF. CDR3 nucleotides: TGTGCCAGCAGCCAAGCTCCCCGCGGAGGGTACGAGCAGTACTTC.

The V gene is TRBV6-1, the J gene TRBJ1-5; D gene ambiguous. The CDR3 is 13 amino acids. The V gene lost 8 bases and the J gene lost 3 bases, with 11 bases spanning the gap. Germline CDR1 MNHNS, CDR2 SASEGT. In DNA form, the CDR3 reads TGTGCCAGCCGAGGGCAGGACAATCAGCCCCAGCATTTT. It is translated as CASRGQDNQPQHF.

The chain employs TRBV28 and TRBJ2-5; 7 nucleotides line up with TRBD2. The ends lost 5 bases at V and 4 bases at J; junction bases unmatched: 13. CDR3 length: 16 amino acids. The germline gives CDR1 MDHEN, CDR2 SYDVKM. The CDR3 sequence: CASSPRGVGGRETQYF. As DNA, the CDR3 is TGTGCCAGCAGTCCCCGGGGTGTGGGAGGGCGAGAGACCCAGTACTTC.

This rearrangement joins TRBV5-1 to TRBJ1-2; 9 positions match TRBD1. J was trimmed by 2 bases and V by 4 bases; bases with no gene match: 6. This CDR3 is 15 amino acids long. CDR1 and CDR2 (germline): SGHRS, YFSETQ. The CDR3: CASSPGDRVNYGYTF. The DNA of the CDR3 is TGCGCCAGCAGCCCAGGGGACAGGGTGAACTATGGCTACACCTTC.

The CDR3 DNA reads TGTGCCAGCAGTTACACGAATAGCAATCAGCCCCAGCATTTT. Its translation is CASSYTNSNQPQHF. The chain recombines TRBV2 with TRBJ1-5; D is unclear. The CDR3 loop spans 14 amino acids. Trimming stripped 5 bases from V and 0 bases from J, with 8 bases between. CDR1 is SNHLY, CDR2 FYNNEI, per germline.

The CDR3 DNA reads TGTGCCAGCAGTGAAGCGGCGATTTACTTC. Protein product: CASSEAAIYF. The J gene is TRBJ2-7, the V gene TRBV6-1; no reliable D call. The CDR3 totals 10 residues. Germline CDR1 and CDR2: MNHNS and SASEGT. Trimming shortened V by 0 bases and J by 13 bases, and 7 bases separated the two germline ends.

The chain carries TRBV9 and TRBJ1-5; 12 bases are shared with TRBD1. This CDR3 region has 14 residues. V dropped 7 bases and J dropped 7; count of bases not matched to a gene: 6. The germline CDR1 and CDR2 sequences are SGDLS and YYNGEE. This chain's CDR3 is CASGGTGGMQPQHF. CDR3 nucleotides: TGTGCCAGCGGGGGGACAGGGGGCATGCAGCCCCAGCATTTT.

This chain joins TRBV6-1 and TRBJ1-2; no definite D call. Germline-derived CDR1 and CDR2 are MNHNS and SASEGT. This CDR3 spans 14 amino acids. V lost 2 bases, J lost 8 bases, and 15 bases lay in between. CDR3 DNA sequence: TGTGCCAGCAGTGAAACGGGAGCGGTGGCAGGCTACACCTTC. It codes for CASSETGAVAGYTF.

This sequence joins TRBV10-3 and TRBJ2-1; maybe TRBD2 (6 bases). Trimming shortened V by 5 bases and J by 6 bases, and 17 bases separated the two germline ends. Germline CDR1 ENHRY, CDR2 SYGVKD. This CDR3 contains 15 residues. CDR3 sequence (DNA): TGTGCCATCAGTCCCCGGGACTCCCAGGCCAATGAGCAGTTCTTC. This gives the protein CAISPRDSQANEQFF.

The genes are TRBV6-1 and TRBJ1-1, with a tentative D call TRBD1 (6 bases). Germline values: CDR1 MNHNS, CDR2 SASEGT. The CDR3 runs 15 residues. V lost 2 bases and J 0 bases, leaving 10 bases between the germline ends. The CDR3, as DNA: TGTGCCAGCAGTGAATTAGGGGGGCTGAACACTGAAGCTTTCTTT. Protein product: CASSELGGLNTEAFF.

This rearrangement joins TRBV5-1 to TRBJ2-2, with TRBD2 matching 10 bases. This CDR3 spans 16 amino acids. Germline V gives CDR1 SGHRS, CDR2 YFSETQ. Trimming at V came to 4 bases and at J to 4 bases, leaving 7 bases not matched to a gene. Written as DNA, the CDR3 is TGCGCCAGCAGCCCCGGACTAGCGGTTTTCACCGGGGAGCTGTTTTTT. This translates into CASSPGLAVFTGELFF.

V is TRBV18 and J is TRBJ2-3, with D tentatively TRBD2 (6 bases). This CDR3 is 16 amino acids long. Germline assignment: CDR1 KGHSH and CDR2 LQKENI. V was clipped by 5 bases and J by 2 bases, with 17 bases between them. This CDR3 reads CASSSLLARTTDTQYF. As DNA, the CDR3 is TGTGCCAGCTCATCACTCCTAGCGAGAACCACAGATACGCAGTATTTT.

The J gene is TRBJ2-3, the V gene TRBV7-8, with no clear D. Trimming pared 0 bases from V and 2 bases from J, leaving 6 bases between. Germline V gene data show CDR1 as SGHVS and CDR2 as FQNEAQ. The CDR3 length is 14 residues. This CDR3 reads CASSLAGFTDTQYF. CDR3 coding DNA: TGTGCCAGCAGCTTAGCGGGGTTCACAGATACGCAGTATTTT.

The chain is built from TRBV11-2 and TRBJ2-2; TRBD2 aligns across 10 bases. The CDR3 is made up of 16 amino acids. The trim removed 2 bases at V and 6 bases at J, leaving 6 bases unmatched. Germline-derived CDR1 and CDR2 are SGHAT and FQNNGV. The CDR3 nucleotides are TGTGCCAGCAGCTTACTCAGCGGGAGGGCCTCCGGGGAGCTGTTTTTT. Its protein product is CASSLLSGRASGELFF.

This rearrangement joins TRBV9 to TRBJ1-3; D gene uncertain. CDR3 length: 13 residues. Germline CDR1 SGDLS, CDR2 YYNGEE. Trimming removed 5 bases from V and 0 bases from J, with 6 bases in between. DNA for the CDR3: TGTGCCAGCAGGAGGAACTCTGGAAACACCATATATTTT. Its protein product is CASRRNSGNTIYF.